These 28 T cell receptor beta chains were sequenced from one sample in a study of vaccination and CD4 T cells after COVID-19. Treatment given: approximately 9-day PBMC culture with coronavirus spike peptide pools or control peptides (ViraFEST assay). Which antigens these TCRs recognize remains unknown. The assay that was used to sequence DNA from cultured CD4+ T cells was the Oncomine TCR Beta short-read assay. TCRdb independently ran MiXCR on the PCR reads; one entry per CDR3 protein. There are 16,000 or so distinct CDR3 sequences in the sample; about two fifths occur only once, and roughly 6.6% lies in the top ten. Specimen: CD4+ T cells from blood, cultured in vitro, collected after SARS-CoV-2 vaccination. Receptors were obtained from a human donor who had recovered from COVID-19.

The chain's CDR3 is CASSTSGKAQYF. The CDR3 nucleotides are TGTGCCAGTAGCACAAGCGGGAAGGCGCAGTATTTT. The gene calls are TRBV19 and TRBJ2-3; 7 bases match TRBD2. With V trimmed by 6 bases and J by 10 bases, 7 bases remained unmatched. CDR3 size: 12 residues. From germline, CDR1 is LNHDA and CDR2 SQIVND (reference sequence).

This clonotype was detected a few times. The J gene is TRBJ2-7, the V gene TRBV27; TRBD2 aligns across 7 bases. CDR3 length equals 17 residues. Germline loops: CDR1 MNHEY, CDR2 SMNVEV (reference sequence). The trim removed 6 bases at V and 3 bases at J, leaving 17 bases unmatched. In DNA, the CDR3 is TGTGCCAGCAGGAAAACGGGAGGACGGGAACGGAACTACGAGCAGTACTTC. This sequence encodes CASRKTGGRERNYEQYF.

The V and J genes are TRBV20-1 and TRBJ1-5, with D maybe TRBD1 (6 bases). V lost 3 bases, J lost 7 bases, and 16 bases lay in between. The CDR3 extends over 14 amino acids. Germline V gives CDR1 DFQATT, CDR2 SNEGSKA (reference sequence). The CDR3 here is CSARITDSHQPQHF. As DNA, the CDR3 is TGCAGTGCTAGGATTACGGACAGCCACCAGCCCCAGCATTTT.

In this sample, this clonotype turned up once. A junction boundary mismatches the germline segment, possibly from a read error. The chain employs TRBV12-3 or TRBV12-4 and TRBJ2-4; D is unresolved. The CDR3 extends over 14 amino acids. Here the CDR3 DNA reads TGTGCCAGCAGTTTAGGGCAGGCAACTAACATCCAGTACTTC. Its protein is CASSLGQATNIQYF.

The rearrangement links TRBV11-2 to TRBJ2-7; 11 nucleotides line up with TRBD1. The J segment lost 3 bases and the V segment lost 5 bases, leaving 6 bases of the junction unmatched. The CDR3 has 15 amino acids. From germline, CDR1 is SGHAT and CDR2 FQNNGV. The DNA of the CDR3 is TGTGCCAGCAGCGACCCCGGGACAGGGGGCTACGAGCAGTACTTC. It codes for CASSDPGTGGYEQYF.

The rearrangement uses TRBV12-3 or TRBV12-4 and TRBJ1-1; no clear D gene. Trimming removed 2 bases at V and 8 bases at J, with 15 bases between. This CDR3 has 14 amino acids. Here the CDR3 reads CASSLSVPGLEAFF. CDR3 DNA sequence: TGTGCCAGCAGTTTATCCGTCCCGGGCCTCGAAGCTTTCTTT.

The CDR3 spells CASSVEWGAGGYTF. The CDR3 DNA sequence: TGTGCCAGCAGCGTCGAGTGGGGGGCGGGTGGCTACACCTTC. V and J are TRBV7-2 and TRBJ1-2; a weak D match, TRBD1 (6 bases). In germline, CDR1 is SGHTA, CDR2 FQGNSA. CDR3 size: 14 residues. With 5 bases removed from V and 7 bases from J, the gap between germline ends came to 17 bases.

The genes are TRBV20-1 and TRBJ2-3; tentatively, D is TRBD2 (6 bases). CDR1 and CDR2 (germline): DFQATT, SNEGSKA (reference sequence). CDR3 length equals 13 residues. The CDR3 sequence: CSVEGPPTDTQYF. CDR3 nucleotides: TGCAGCGTGGAGGGACCCCCCACAGATACGCAGTATTTT.

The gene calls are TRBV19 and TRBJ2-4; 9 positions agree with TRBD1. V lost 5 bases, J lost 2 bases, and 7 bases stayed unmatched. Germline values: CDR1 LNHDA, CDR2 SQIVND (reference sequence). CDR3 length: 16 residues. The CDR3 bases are TGTGCCAGTAGTCCAGGACAGGGGATGCCCAAAAACATTCAGTACTTC. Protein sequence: CASSPGQGMPKNIQYF.

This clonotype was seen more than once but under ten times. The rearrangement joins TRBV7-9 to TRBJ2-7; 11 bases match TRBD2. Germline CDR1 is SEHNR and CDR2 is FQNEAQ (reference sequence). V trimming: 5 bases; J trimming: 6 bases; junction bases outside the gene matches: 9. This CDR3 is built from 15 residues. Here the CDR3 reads CASSPPGTSGGEQYF. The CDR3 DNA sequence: TGTGCCAGCAGCCCTCCCGGGACTAGCGGAGGCGAGCAGTACTTC.

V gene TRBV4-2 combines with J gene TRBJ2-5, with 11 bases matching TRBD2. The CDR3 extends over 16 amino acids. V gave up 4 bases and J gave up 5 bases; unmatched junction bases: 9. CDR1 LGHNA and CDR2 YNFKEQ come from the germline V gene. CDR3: CASSPNPTSGMETQYF. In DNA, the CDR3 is TGTGCCAGCAGCCCAAACCCGACTAGCGGGATGGAGACCCAGTACTTC.

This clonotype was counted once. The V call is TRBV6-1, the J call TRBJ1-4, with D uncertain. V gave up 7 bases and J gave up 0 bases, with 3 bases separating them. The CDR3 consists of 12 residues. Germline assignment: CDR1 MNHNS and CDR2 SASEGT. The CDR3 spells CASIATNEKLFF. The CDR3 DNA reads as TGTGCCAGCATTGCAACTAATGAAAAACTGTTTTTT.

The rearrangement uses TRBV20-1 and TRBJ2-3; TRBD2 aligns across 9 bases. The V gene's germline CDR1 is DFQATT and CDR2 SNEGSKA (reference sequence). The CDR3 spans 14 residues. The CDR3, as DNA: TGCAGCTTGGGGACTAGCAGCCGCACAGATACGCAGTATTTT. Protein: CSLGTSSRTDTQYF.

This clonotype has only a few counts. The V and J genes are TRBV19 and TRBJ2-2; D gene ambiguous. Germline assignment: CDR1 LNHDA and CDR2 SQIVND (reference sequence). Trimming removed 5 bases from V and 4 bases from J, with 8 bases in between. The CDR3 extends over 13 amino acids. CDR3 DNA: TGTGCCAGTAGTCTGGGTTTCACCGGGGAGCTGTTTTTT. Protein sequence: CASSLGFTGELFF.

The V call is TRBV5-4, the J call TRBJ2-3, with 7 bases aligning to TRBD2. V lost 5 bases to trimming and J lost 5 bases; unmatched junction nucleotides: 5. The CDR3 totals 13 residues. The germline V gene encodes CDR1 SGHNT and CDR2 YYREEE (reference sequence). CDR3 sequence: CASRGTMGDTQYF. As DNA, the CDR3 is TGTGCCAGCAGAGGGACTATGGGAGATACGCAGTATTTT.

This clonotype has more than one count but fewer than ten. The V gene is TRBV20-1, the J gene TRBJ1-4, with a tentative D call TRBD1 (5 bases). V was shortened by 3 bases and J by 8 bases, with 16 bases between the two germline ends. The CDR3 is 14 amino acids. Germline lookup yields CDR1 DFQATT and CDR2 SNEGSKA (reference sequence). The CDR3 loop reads CSASSRQGDEKLFF. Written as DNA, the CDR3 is TGCAGTGCTAGTTCAAGGCAGGGAGACGAAAAACTGTTTTTT.

The CDR3, as DNA: TGCAGTATTAGCGGGCCCCTTGGCAATGAGCAGTTCTTC. Its protein is CSISGPLGNEQFF. V gene TRBV20-1 combines with J gene TRBJ2-1; the match to TRBD2 covers 7 bases. The V segment lost 8 bases and the J segment 6 bases; nucleotides outside the gene matches: 10. This CDR3 contains 13 residues. CDR1 DFQATT and CDR2 SNEGSKA come from the germline V gene (reference sequence).

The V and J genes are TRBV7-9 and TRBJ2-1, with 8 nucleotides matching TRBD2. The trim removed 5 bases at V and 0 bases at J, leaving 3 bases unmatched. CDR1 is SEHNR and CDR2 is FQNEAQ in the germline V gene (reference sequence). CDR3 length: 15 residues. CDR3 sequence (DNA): TGTGCCAGCAGCGTTAGCGGGACCTCCTACAATGAGCAGTTCTTC. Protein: CASSVSGTSYNEQFF.

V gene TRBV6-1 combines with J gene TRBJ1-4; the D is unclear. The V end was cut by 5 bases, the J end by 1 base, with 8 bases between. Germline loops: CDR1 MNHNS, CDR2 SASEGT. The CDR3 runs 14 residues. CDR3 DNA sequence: TGTGCCAGCAGTCGGCCGGTAACTAATGAAAAACTGTTTTTT. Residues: CASSRPVTNEKLFF.

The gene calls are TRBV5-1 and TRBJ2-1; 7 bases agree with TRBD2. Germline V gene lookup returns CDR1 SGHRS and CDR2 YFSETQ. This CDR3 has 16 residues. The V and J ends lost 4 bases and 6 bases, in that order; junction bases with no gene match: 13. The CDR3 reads CASSVQPSGSVNEQFF. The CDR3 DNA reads TGCGCCAGCAGCGTCCAGCCTAGCGGCAGTGTCAATGAGCAGTTCTTC.

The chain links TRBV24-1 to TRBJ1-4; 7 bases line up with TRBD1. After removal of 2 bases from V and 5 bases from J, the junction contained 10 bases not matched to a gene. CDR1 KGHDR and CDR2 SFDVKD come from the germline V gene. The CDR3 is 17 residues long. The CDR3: CATSDSPRGRGNEKLFF. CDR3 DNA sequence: TGTGCCACCAGTGATTCTCCCAGGGGGAGAGGGAATGAAAAACTGTTTTTT.

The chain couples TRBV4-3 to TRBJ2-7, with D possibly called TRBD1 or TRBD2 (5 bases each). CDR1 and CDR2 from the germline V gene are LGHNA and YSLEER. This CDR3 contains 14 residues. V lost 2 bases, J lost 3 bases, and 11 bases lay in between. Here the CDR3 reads CASSQNGADYEQYF. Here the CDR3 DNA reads TGCGCCAGCAGCCAAAACGGGGCCGACTACGAGCAGTACTTC.

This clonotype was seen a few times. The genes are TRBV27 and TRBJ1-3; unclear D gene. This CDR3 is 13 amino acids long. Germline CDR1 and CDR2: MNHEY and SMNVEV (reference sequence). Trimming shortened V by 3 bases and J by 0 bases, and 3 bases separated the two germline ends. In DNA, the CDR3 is TGTGCCAGCAGTTTGGACTCTGGAAACACCATATATTTT. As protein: CASSLDSGNTIYF.

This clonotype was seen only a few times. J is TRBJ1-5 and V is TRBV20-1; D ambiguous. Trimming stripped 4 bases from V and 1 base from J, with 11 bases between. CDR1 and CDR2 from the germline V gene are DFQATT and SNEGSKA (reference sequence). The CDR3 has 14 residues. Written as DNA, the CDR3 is TGCAGTGCTACGGCAGAAACAAGCAATCAGCCCCAGCATTTT. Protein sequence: CSATAETSNQPQHF.

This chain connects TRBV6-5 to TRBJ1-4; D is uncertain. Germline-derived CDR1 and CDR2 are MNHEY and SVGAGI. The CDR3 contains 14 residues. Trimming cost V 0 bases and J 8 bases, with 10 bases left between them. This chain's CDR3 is CASSYSRGGEKLFF. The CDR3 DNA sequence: TGTGCCAGCAGTTACTCGCGAGGAGGGGAAAAACTGTTTTTT.

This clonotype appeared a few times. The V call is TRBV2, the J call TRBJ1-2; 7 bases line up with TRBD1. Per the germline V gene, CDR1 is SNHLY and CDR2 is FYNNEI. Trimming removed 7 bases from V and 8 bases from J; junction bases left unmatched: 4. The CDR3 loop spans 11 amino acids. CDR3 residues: CASKVRGGYTF. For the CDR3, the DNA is TGTGCCAGCAAAGTCAGGGGGGGCTACACCTTC.

The CDR3 DNA sequence: TGTGCCAGCAGTAGGGGACTAGCGGCCCAAGAGACCCAGTACTTC. Protein sequence: CASSRGLAAQETQYF. The gene calls are TRBV28 and TRBJ2-5; 11 bases are shared with TRBD2. Germline CDR1 MDHEN, CDR2 SYDVKM. CDR3 length equals 15 residues. With V trimmed by 5 bases and J by 1 base, 3 bases remained unmatched.

The CDR3 spells CASSRNRNSPLHF. The CDR3 region has the DNA TGTGCCAGCTCACGAAACAGGAACTCACCCCTCCACTTT. The rearrangement links TRBV18 to TRBJ1-6, with D perhaps TRBD1 (5 bases). Germline CDR1 and CDR2: KGHSH and LQKENI. The CDR3 length is 13 residues. V dropped 4 bases and J dropped 10 bases, with 11 bases sitting between them.